Following are 25 T cell receptor beta chains from one sample sequenced in a study of shared clonotypes between healthy human individuals. Profiling relied on immunoSEQ multiplex PCR, and the TCRdb table lists in-frame clones only, not all of them. The data contain about 700,000 clones, under 95% of them singletons. Terminally differentiated effector memory CD45RA+ cells were excluded from the naive CD8 cells, which were CD45RO-negative and positively selected for CCR7. The sample comprised naive CD8+ T cells sorted from blood. These receptors all stem from a man aged 30 to 45 in good health.

The chain joins TRBV6-6 to TRBJ2-7, with a tentative D call TRBD2 (6 bases). V was clipped by 5 bases and J by 0 bases, with 8 bases between them. Germline assignment: CDR1 MNHNY and CDR2 SVGAGI (reference sequence). This CDR3 has 13 residues. The CDR3 loop reads CASSPGGSYEQYF. The CDR3 DNA reads as TGTGCCAGCAGTCCCGGGGGCTCCTACGAGCAGTACTTC.

This chain links TRBV6-5 with TRBJ2-7; 7 bases align to TRBD2. Germline CDR1 reads MNHEY; CDR2 reads SVGAGI. The CDR3 loop spans 14 amino acids. J gave up 3 bases and V 2 bases, and 4 bases lay outside the gene matches. The CDR3 is CASSYSWGGYEQYF. The CDR3 coding sequence is TGTGCCAGCAGTTACAGTTGGGGGGGCTACGAGCAGTACTTC.

A single count supports this clone. V usage is TRBV2 and J usage is TRBJ2-1; D possibly corresponds to TRBD2 (5 bases). Germline values: CDR1 SNHLY, CDR2 FYNNEI. The CDR3 extends over 14 amino acids. The V end lost 6 bases, the J end lost 2 bases, and 11 bases lay between the germline ends. The CDR3 here is CASRSSGPYNEQFF. CDR3 bases: TGTGCCAGCAGGTCCAGCGGTCCCTACAATGAGCAGTTCTTC.

This chain connects TRBV6-6 to TRBJ2-7; D unresolved. CDR1 is MNHNY, CDR2 SVGAGI, per germline (reference sequence). This CDR3 has 12 residues. Deletions cut 4 bases from V and 2 bases from J, with 6 bases between. As DNA, the CDR3 is TGTGCCAGCAGTTTGGGTGCCTACGAGCAGTACTTC. This gives the protein CASSLGAYEQYF.

The chain joins TRBV18 to TRBJ1-2; unclear D gene. Trimming removed 0 bases at V and 4 bases at J, with 12 bases between. The CDR3 length is 15 residues. CDR1 and CDR2 from the germline V gene are KGHSH and LQKENI. The DNA for the CDR3 is TGTGCCAGCTCACCACCTTTGACCGCTGGCTATGGCTACACCTTC. Translated: CASSPPLTAGYGYTF.

The genes are TRBV5-1 and TRBJ1-1; weak D call: TRBD1 (6 bases). Looked up from germline, CDR1 is SGHRS and CDR2 is YFSETQ. Trimming shortened V by 0 bases and J by 4 bases, and 19 bases separated the two germline ends. CDR3 length: 17 residues. The CDR3 spells CASSLAIQGGGTTEAFF. The CDR3 bases are TGCGCCAGCAGCTTGGCTATACAGGGAGGAGGTACCACTGAAGCTTTCTTT.

Worth noting for this clone: Other DNA sequences in the same sample also yield this CDR3. This chain uses TRBV5-1 with TRBJ2-7; no reliable D call. This CDR3 is 14 amino acids long. Germline V CDR1 and CDR2: SGHRS, YFSETQ. Trimming stripped 4 bases from V and 1 base from J, with 12 bases between. The CDR3 here is CASSLHGSSYEQYF. CDR3 nucleotides: TGCGCCAGCAGCCTGCATGGGTCTTCCTACGAGCAGTACTTC.

The rearrangement links TRBV7-2 to TRBJ2-7, with a tentative D call TRBD1 (6 bases). V was cut by 4 bases and J by 0 bases, with 10 bases left in between. This CDR3 region has 14 residues. The germline gives CDR1 SGHTA, CDR2 FQGNSA. CDR3: CASSYRDNSYEQYF. Written as DNA, the CDR3 is TGTGCCAGCAGCTATAGGGACAACTCCTACGAGCAGTACTTC.

V is TRBV4-3 and J is TRBJ2-7, with 7 bases fitting TRBD2. V lost 1 base to trimming and J lost 4 bases; unmatched junction nucleotides: 7. The CDR3 loop spans 15 amino acids. Germline-derived CDR1 and CDR2 are LGHNA and YSLEER. DNA for the CDR3: TGCGCCAGCAGCCAAGTTGCTAGCGGCGGATACGAGCAGTACTTC. Protein sequence: CASSQVASGGYEQYF.

The chain has TRBV19 and TRBJ2-7; D gene unclear. V lost 2 bases to trimming and J lost 1 base, with 9 bases between them. CDR1 is LNHDA, CDR2 SQIVND, per germline (reference sequence). The CDR3 has 14 residues. CDR3: CASSITRQSYEQYF. The CDR3 coding sequence is TGTGCCAGTAGTATAACTCGGCAGTCCTACGAGCAGTACTTC.

A note on this clone: The sample holds other DNA sequences that translate to the same CDR3. The chain couples TRBV27 to TRBJ2-7; D ambiguous. CDR1 and CDR2 (germline): MNHEY, SMNVEV (reference sequence). The length of the CDR3 is 13 residues. Between the trimmed V and J ends, which lost 6 bases and 1 base, there was a span of 10 bases. In DNA form, the CDR3 reads TGTGCCAGCAGCTCGGTTTCGTCCTACGAGCAGTACTTC. Its translation: CASSSVSSYEQYF.

This chain joins TRBV27 and TRBJ2-1, with 7 bases lining up with TRBD2. Germline trimming cut 6 bases from V and 0 bases from J; bases unmatched to any gene: 5. This CDR3 spans 15 amino acids. Germline V gene sequence: CDR1 MNHEY, CDR2 SMNVEV (reference sequence). The CDR3: CASRRGGSSYNEQFF. The CDR3 bases are TGTGCCAGCAGACGCGGCGGGAGCTCCTACAATGAGCAGTTCTTC.

The genes are TRBV7-9 and TRBJ2-1; D call uncertain. Germline loops: CDR1 SEHNR, CDR2 FQNEAQ (reference sequence). This CDR3 is built from 13 residues. V lost 8 bases and J 4 bases, leaving 12 bases between the germline ends. CDR3 residues: CASLILGYNEQFF. In DNA, the CDR3 is TGTGCCAGCCTTATATTGGGGTACAATGAGCAGTTCTTC.

The rearrangement links TRBV6-5 to TRBJ2-3, with 7 bases aligning to TRBD2. Germline-derived CDR1 and CDR2 are MNHEY and SVGAGI. The CDR3 has 15 amino acids. Trimming took 0 bases from V and 0 from J; bases not matched to a gene: 0. CDR3 in amino acids: CASSYSAGSTDTQYF. CDR3 sequence (DNA): TGTGCCAGCAGTTACTCAGCGGGAAGCACAGATACGCAGTATTTT.

The gene calls are TRBV27 and TRBJ1-1; 7 bases are a match to TRBD1. The trim removed 5 bases at V and 3 bases at J, leaving 9 bases unmatched. Germline CDR1 and CDR2: MNHEY and SMNVEV (reference sequence). CDR3 length: 15 residues. The CDR3 here is CASSHYRGGDTEAFF. The CDR3 bases are TGTGCCAGCAGTCACTACAGGGGCGGCGACACTGAAGCTTTCTTT.

This rearrangement joins TRBV7-9 to TRBJ2-2; TRBD2 matches 8 bases. Per germline, CDR1 SEHNR and CDR2 FQNEAQ (reference sequence). The CDR3 totals 16 residues. Trimming cost V 1 base and J 7 bases; bases outside gene matches: 8. CDR3 sequence: CASSLVAREVIGELFF. DNA of the CDR3: TGTGCCAGCAGCTTAGTCGCGCGGGAGGTGATCGGGGAGCTGTTTTTT.

This clone was detected once. The chain recombines TRBV7-9 with TRBJ1-4; D is undetermined. The CDR3 is 17 amino acids. Trimming took off 3 bases at V and 4 bases at J, with 18 bases between the two ends. Germline V gives CDR1 SEHNR, CDR2 FQNEAQ (reference sequence). The CDR3 DNA reads TGTGCCAGCAGCTTCTCAGCGGGAGGGTCGGGTAATGAAAAACTGTTTTTT. Its translation: CASSFSAGGSGNEKLFF.

The chain employs TRBV7-9 and TRBJ1-2, with D hard to call. This CDR3 region has 14 residues. V shed 0 bases and J shed 8 bases, with 13 bases lying between them. Per the germline V gene, CDR1 is SEHNR and CDR2 is FQNEAQ (reference sequence). The CDR3 sequence: CASSLADQDGGYTF. The DNA for the CDR3 is TGTGCCAGCAGCTTAGCCGATCAGGACGGCGGCTACACCTTC.

V usage is TRBV28 and J usage is TRBJ2-7; 13 bases are shared with TRBD2. The CDR3 contains 16 residues. In germline, CDR1 is MDHEN, CDR2 SYDVKM. Germline trimming cut 5 bases from V and 5 bases from J; bases unmatched to any gene: 9. The CDR3 DNA follows: TGTGCCAGCAGTGCACGGACTAGCGGGAGAAATGACGAGCAGTACTTC. Protein sequence: CASSARTSGRNDEQYF.

This chain uses TRBV18 with TRBJ2-7; D ambiguous. The CDR3 extends over 15 amino acids. CDR1 is KGHSH, CDR2 LQKENI, per germline. Trimming pared 6 bases from V and 2 bases from J, leaving 17 bases between. As DNA, the CDR3 is TGTGCCAGCTCCCCGAGAAGGCTAGGAACCTACGAGCAGTACTTC. Translation: CASSPRRLGTYEQYF.

The chain combines TRBV11-2 with TRBJ2-7; tentatively, D is TRBD1 (6 bases). CDR1 is SGHAT, CDR2 FQNNGV, per germline. This CDR3 is 17 amino acids long. V lost 1 base, J lost 0 bases, and 16 bases lay in between. The CDR3 spells CASSLGRLGAYSYEQYF. The CDR3 coding sequence is TGTGCCAGCAGCTTAGGCCGACTGGGGGCATACTCCTACGAGCAGTACTTC.

This sequence joins TRBV7-9 and TRBJ2-5; 9 bases agree with TRBD1. Unmatched junction bases numbered 13, after V lost 5 bases and J lost 3 bases. The CDR3 sequence is 17 residues long. Germline V CDR1 and CDR2: SEHNR, FQNEAQ (reference sequence). The CDR3 region is CASSPRRPGQGKETQYF. CDR3 nucleotide sequence: TGTGCCAGCAGCCCAAGGAGGCCGGGACAGGGAAAAGAGACCCAGTACTTC.

This chain's CDR3 is CASSPFGGGYEQYF. CDR3 nucleotides: TGTGCCAGCAGCCCCTTCGGGGGAGGGTACGAGCAGTACTTC. The chain is built from TRBV2 and TRBJ2-7, with 7 bases identical to TRBD2. With V trimmed by 6 bases and J by 4 bases, 9 bases remained unmatched. The CDR3 contains 14 residues. Germline CDR1 SNHLY, CDR2 FYNNEI.

The chain is built from TRBV27 and TRBJ2-3; tentative D call: TRBD2 (6 bases). V lost 7 bases, J lost 4 bases, and 18 bases lay in between. From germline, CDR1 is MNHEY and CDR2 SMNVEV (reference sequence). The CDR3 covers 15 residues. The CDR3 nucleotides read TGTGCCAGCACCCCCCAGACGGGAGCATCAGATACGCAGTATTTT. Its translation: CASTPQTGASDTQYF.

The CDR3 region has the DNA TGTGCCAGTATGACAGGCCCGGGAAGCAATCAGCCCCAGCATTTT. It yields the protein CASMTGPGSNQPQHF. This rearrangement joins TRBV27 to TRBJ1-5; the D gene is possibly TRBD1 (6 bases). Trimming took 9 bases from V and 1 from J, leaving 16 bases between them. Germline assignment: CDR1 MNHEY and CDR2 SMNVEV (reference sequence). The CDR3 spans 15 residues.